The sequence of this T cell receptor (beta chain) was determined in a study of blood T cell repertoires in COVID-19. Study overall: Acute-phase and convalescent COVID-19 samples originated in the United States, Italy and Spain. In each case, the material was cDNA or gDNA derived from T cells, B-cell-depleted T cells, or PBMCs.

The CDR3 length is 18 residues. V dropped 8 bases and J dropped 1 base, with 26 bases sitting between them. Per the germline V gene, CDR1 is LNHDA and CDR2 is SQIVND (reference sequence). Authors' processing steps: Reference gene primer amplification yielded estimated nucleated cell counts. The data were produced by immunoSEQ multiplex PCR, yet TCRdb's version contains in-frame clones alone and is incomplete. V and J calls and clone size follow that table, whereas D and trimming were derived from the DNA. The table lists 150,000 or so clones, around 80% of them singletons. The rearrangement joins TRBV19 to TRBJ1-1; D remains ambiguous. Material for sequencing was peripheral blood. The source is a human donor with acute or convalescent COVID-19. The donor label of this sample is uncertain. The CDR3 is CASQVPRPTYGENTEAFF. The CDR3 DNA reads as TGTGCCAGTCAAGTACCCCGCCCCACATACGGAGAGAACACTGAAGCTTTCTTT.